This TCR beta chain was found in a study of cytomegalovirus exposure and HLA in healthy donors. Whole-study results and caveats: Equally common other TCR beta chains were less clonally expanded than HLA-associated ones, a later analysis found. A list of about 180 TCR beta chains associated with cytomegalovirus was given.

In the case of this clone: What it binds is unknown.

V was shortened by 1 base and J by 7 bases, with 10 bases between the two germline ends. CDR1 and CDR2 (germline): GTSNPN, SVGIG (reference sequence). The CDR3 loop spans 12 amino acids. PCR employed 60 Vbeta and 13 Jbeta primers. Clones were read by immunoSEQ multiplex PCR, and TCRdb kept only the in-frame ones, dropping some. Counted here are roughly 200,000 clones, more than 75% occurring once; the ten biggest clones make up 2.5% to 3.5%. This TCR came from a woman between 40 and 55 years old in good health and CMV-seronegative. The J gene is TRBJ1-1, the V gene TRBV30; D is undetermined. Material for sequencing was PBMCs. The CDR3, as DNA: TGTGCCTGGAGTGAGGCGCGGGATGAAGCTTTCTTT. Amino acid sequence: CAWSEARDEAFF.